What follows is one T cell receptor (beta chain) and its context. There are 16 residues in the CDR3. V was clipped by 5 bases and J by 6 bases; unmatched bases: 9. Per the germline V gene, CDR1 is KGHDR and CDR2 is SFDVKD. TCRdb's copy holds only in-frame clones and misses some; the assay was immunoSEQ multiplex PCR. This sample has 25,000 to 30,000 clones, with 87% found just once. This specimen comes from a study of blood T cell repertoires in COVID-19. The overall study: Material from acute and convalescent COVID-19 was sourced from the United States, Italy and Spain.

Sequencing input: peripheral blood. The sequence was obtained from a man between 45 and 60 years old with active COVID-19. V and J are TRBV24-1 and TRBJ1-4; 9 bases line up with TRBD1. This chain's CDR3 is CATSASPDRGDEKLFF. CDR3 bases: TGTGCCACCAGTGCTTCCCCGGACAGGGGTGATGAAAAACTGTTTTTT.